The next 5 T cell receptor beta chains were all read from a single sample in a study of identical twins. TCRdb ran MiXCR on the 5' RACE reads and lists one entry per CDR3 protein. Of around 690,000 distinct CDR3 sequences listed, 21% are singletons. This sample was also put to use in a study of T cells expressing NK-cell markers.

The sample comprised PBMCs. These receptors were taken from a woman aged 18 to 35 in good health.

The chain recombines TRBV7-2 with TRBJ2-1; a possible D gene is TRBD1 (6 bases). Trimming shortened V by 5 bases and J by 10 bases, and 12 bases separated the two germline ends. Germline CDR1 and CDR2: SGHTA and FQGNSA. This CDR3 contains 12 residues. The CDR3 here is CASSEGDWEQFF. CDR3 sequence (DNA): TGTGCCAGCAGCGAGGGGGATTGGGAGCAGTTCTTC.

The table lists this clonotype with a few counts. This chain joins TRBV20-1 and TRBJ2-3; TRBD2 is a possible D gene (6 bases). Trimming removed 6 bases from V and 0 bases from J, with 13 bases in between. CDR1 and CDR2 (germline): DFQATT, SNEGSKA (reference sequence). The CDR3 has 14 residues. The CDR3 sequence: CSAPGLLSTDTQYF. The CDR3 DNA follows: TGCAGTGCGCCCGGACTACTAAGCACAGATACGCAGTATTTT.

The chain joins TRBV7-2 to TRBJ2-2, with D maybe TRBD2 (6 bases). Germline V lookup: CDR1 SGHTA, CDR2 FQGNSA. The V and J ends lost 3 bases and 1 base respectively, with 12 bases between them. The CDR3 is 16 amino acids. This CDR3 is CASSFRGLGNTGELFF. Written as DNA, the CDR3 is TGTGCCAGCAGCTTCCGGGGACTGGGGAACACCGGGGAGCTGTTTTTT. Drawing the rest from reference TRBV7-2 and TRBJ2-2, the complete variable domain is GAGVSQSPSNKVTEKGKDVELRCDPISGHTALYWYRQSLGQGLEFLIYFQGNSAPDKSGLPSDRFSAERTGGSVSTLTIQRTQQEDSAVYLCASSFRGLGNTGELFFGEGSRLTVL.

CDR3 in DNA: TGTGCCAGCAGTTACGGGCGGGGATGGAGCACAGATACGCAGTATTTT. The encoded protein is CASSYGRGWSTDTQYF. J is TRBJ2-3 and V is TRBV6-2 or TRBV6-3, with D possibly matching TRBD2 (6 bases). The CDR3 contains 16 residues. CDR1 and CDR2 from the germline V gene are MNHEY and SVGEGT. Trimming shortened V by 2 bases and J by 0 bases, and 12 bases separated the two germline ends.

This clonotype was seen more than once but under ten times. The chain couples TRBV3-1 to TRBJ2-1, with TRBD2 matching over 8 bases. This CDR3 contains 17 residues. The trim removed 4 bases at V and 0 bases at J, leaving 8 bases unmatched. Germline assignment: CDR1 LGHDT and CDR2 YNNKEL (reference sequence). In nucleotides, the CDR3 is TGTGCCAGCAGCCCCCACGGGAGGGGGGACTCCTACAATGAGCAGTTCTTC. This gives the protein CASSPHGRGDSYNEQFF.